Listed here are 25 T cell receptor beta chains from one sample, sequenced in a study of T cells in Graves' hyperthyroidism and ophthalmopathy. Template material for amplifying TCR beta CDR3 regions consisted of RNA transcripts. TCR CDR3 underwent first-round RT-PCR with the HTBI primer set. Each CDR3 protein gets one entry after TCRdb re-called the multiplex PCR reads with MiXCR. The repertoire consists of hundreds of thousands of distinct CDR3 sequences, with around 15% occurring once and the leading ten covering 13%. The specimen was blood. These receptors were taken from a man aged 18 to 35 with Graves' ophthalmopathy.

This clonotype was seen repeatedly, ten times or more. The V call is TRBV18, the J call TRBJ2-5; D not resolved. CDR1 KGHSH and CDR2 LQKENI come from the germline V gene. The ends were cut back, 2 bases at V and 1 base at J, with 11 bases in the middle. The CDR3 spans 15 residues. The CDR3 DNA follows: TGTGCCAGCTCACCATCCGGACGGGTCCAAGAGACCCAGTACTTC. Encoded protein: CASSPSGRVQETQYF.

This clonotype came up a few times. The chain has TRBV10-3 and TRBJ2-7; D is unclear. V lost 7 bases, J lost 0 bases, and 4 bases lay in between. The germline CDR1 and CDR2 sequences are ENHRY and SYGVKD. The CDR3 is 11 residues long. This chain's CDR3 is CAITFSYEQYF. The CDR3 DNA sequence: TGTGCCATCACTTTCTCCTACGAGCAGTACTTC.

The table lists this clonotype with many counts. The chain combines TRBV27 with TRBJ2-7, with TRBD1 matching 7 bases. Germline values: CDR1 MNHEY, CDR2 SMNVEV (reference sequence). With V trimmed by 8 bases and J by 2 bases, 6 bases remained unmatched. This CDR3 contains 13 residues. This CDR3 is CASGSTGTYEQYF. CDR3 DNA sequence: TGTGCCAGCGGATCGACAGGGACCTACGAGCAGTACTTC.

This clonotype was seen repeatedly, ten times or more. A read error may be the cause here, since a much bigger clone is one base away. The chain joins TRBV12-3 or TRBV12-4 to TRBJ2-1; TRBD2 matches 10 bases. This CDR3 spans 18 amino acids. V shed 5 bases, J shed 1 base, and the junction held 11 bases outside the gene matches. CDR3 residues: CASSPGLAARRSYNEQFF. The DNA of the CDR3 is TGTGCCAGCAGTCCAGGACTAGCGGCTCGTCGGTCCTACAATGAGCAGTTCTTC.

This clonotype was observed many times. V usage is TRBV6-1 and J usage is TRBJ2-7; 8 nucleotides agree with TRBD1. CDR1 is MNHNS, CDR2 SASEGT, per germline. The CDR3 has 14 residues. V lost 5 bases and J lost 2; bases outside the gene matches: 5. The CDR3 region has the DNA TGTGCCAGCAGTTACAGGGGGGTTCCCTACGAGCAGTACTTC. It translates to CASSYRGVPYEQYF.

This clonotype was seen many times. The chain recombines TRBV11-2 with TRBJ2-1; the match to TRBD2 covers 12 bases. CDR1 and CDR2 from the germline V gene are SGHAT and FQNNGV. The V gene end was trimmed by 1 base and the J gene end by 4 bases; junction bases not matched to a gene: 8. The CDR3 is 18 amino acids. CDR3: CASSLVGLAGGNYNEQFF. CDR3 nucleotide sequence: TGTGCCAGCAGCTTAGTAGGGCTAGCGGGAGGGAATTACAATGAGCAGTTCTTC.

A remark on this clonotype: A much larger clone differs from this one at a single base, so this may be a read error. It is unclear where the CDR3 begins or ends on the DNA, so no DNA is shown, and the CDR3 is as TCRdb lists it. The chain has TRBV2 and TRBJ1-2; the table's D call of TRBD1 was not tested on the DNA. The CDR3 sequence runs 12 residues, both termini included. Germline V gene data show CDR1 as SNHLY and CDR2 as FYNNEI. CDR3 amino acids: CASTGQGYGCTF.

Concerning this clonotype itself: A much larger clone differs by one base, so this may be a read error. The chain uses TRBV7-9 and TRBJ1-1; D is perhaps TRBD1 (5 bases). The CDR3 extends over 12 amino acids. In germline, CDR1 is SEHNR, CDR2 FQNEAQ (reference sequence). The CDR3 region is CASVRLDTEASF. DNA for the CDR3: TGTGCCAGCGTACGACTGGACACTGAAGCTTCCTTT.

This clonotype was counted ten times or more. V and J are TRBV5-1 and TRBJ1-6; 8 nucleotides match TRBD1. This CDR3 contains 15 residues. V lost 4 bases and J lost 5; bases outside the gene matches: 5. Germline CDR1 SGHRS, CDR2 YFSETQ. The CDR3: CASSPGQVNNSPLHF. The DNA of the CDR3 is TGCGCCAGCAGCCCGGGACAGGTTAATAATTCACCCCTCCACTTT.

This clonotype was observed at least ten times. The rearrangement joins TRBV3-1 to TRBJ1-6; D unclear. CDR3 length: 14 amino acids. V dropped 1 base and J dropped 8 bases, with 9 bases sitting between them. Looked up from germline, CDR1 is LGHDT and CDR2 is YNNKEL (reference sequence). CDR3 in DNA: TGTGCCAGCAGCCAAGGGGAAGTAGATTCACCCCTCCACTTT. Amino acids: CASSQGEVDSPLHF. Based on the CDR3 plus reference TRBV3-1 and TRBJ1-6, the full variable domain is DTAVSQTPKYLVTQMGNDKSIKCEQNLGHDTMYWYKQDSKKFLKIMFSYNNKELIINETVPNRFSPKSPDKAHLNLHINSLELGDSAVYFCASSQGEVDSPLHFGNGTRLTVT.

This clonotype showed up many times. V usage is TRBV11-2 and J usage is TRBJ2-4; 15 bases align to TRBD2. V was pared by 3 bases and J by 0 bases, with 6 bases of the junction left unmatched. The CDR3 runs 19 residues. CDR1 and CDR2 (germline): SGHAT, FQNNGV. CDR3 sequence reads: CASSFPGLAGGLAKNIQYF. The CDR3 DNA follows: TGTGCCAGCAGCTTCCCTGGACTAGCGGGGGGGCTAGCCAAAAACATTCAGTACTTC.

This clonotype was seen many times. The V and J genes are TRBV29-1 and TRBJ2-7; 13 nucleotides line up with TRBD2. Germline trimming cut 3 bases from V and 6 bases from J; bases unmatched to any gene: 2. Germline CDR1 reads SQVTM; CDR2 reads ANQGSEA. The CDR3 is 13 residues long. The CDR3 is CSVEGTSGAEQYF. CDR3 bases: TGCAGCGTTGAGGGGACTAGCGGGGCCGAGCAGTACTTC.

The CDR3, as DNA: TGTGCCACCAGCCTGGACAGGGCCACCGGGGAGCTGTTTTTT. This gives the protein CATSLDRATGELFF. This chain uses TRBV15 with TRBJ2-2; 8 nucleotides line up with TRBD1. Germline CDR1 is LNHNV and CDR2 is YYDKDF (reference sequence). There are 14 residues in the CDR3. Germline trimming cut 5 bases from V and 4 bases from J; bases unmatched to any gene: 3.

A remark on this clonotype: This may come from a read error, since a much larger clone is one base off. This chain links TRBV20-1 with TRBJ2-3, with 9 positions matching TRBD2. The germline gives CDR1 DFQATT, CDR2 SNEGSKA (reference sequence). This CDR3 has 16 amino acids. The V segment lost 0 bases and the J segment 4 bases; nucleotides outside the gene matches: 8. The CDR3 DNA reads as TGCAGTGCTAGAGATGAGGGGCGGACTAGCGCAGATACGCAGTATTTT. This encodes CSARDEGRTSADTQYF.

This clonotype was counted at least ten times. This chain connects TRBV6-1 to TRBJ2-7; TRBD2 matches at 14 bases. V was clipped by 6 bases and J by 7 bases; unmatched bases: 11. This CDR3 spans 16 amino acids. CDR1 and CDR2 (germline): MNHNS, SASEGT. CDR3 DNA: TGTGCCAGCAGAAGACAGAATGGACTAGCGGGAGGAGAGCAGTACTTC. As protein: CASRRQNGLAGGEQYF.

This clonotype was seen ten or more times. The CDR3 reads CASSPHGREDTDTQYF. Here the CDR3 DNA reads TGTGCCAGCAGTCCCCATGGCAGGGAGGACACAGATACGCAGTATTTT. This chain links TRBV27 with TRBJ2-3; TRBD2 is a possible D gene (6 bases). Germline assignment: CDR1 MNHEY and CDR2 SMNVEV (reference sequence). The germline V and J ends were trimmed by 5 bases and 2 bases, with 17 bases remaining between them. This CDR3 is built from 16 residues.

V gene TRBV10-3 combines with J gene TRBJ2-7; 11 nucleotides line up with TRBD2. The germline V gene encodes CDR1 ENHRY and CDR2 SYGVKD. This CDR3 is built from 14 residues. The V and J ends lost 6 bases and 6 bases, in that order; junction bases with no gene match: 7. The CDR3 nucleotides read TGTGCCATCAGGCCGACTAGCGGGGACCGCGAGCAGTACTTC. This encodes CAIRPTSGDREQYF.

As regards this clonotype: A read error is possible here, since a much larger clone lies one base away. The gene calls are TRBV7-9 and TRBJ1-1, with D uncertain. The CDR3 runs to 13 residues. Germline V gives CDR1 SEHNR, CDR2 FQNEAQ (reference sequence). In nucleotides, the CDR3 is TGTGCCAGCAGCTTAGTGGCGAACGCTGAAGCTTTCTTT. This encodes CASSLVANAEAFF.

This clonotype was detected only a few times. The V gene is TRBV19, the J gene TRBJ2-1, with 10 bases that match TRBD2. The germline V gene has CDR1 LNHDA and CDR2 SQIVND (reference sequence). V trimming: 4 bases; J trimming: 6 bases; junction bases outside the gene matches: 12. The CDR3 loop spans 17 amino acids. CDR3 in amino acids: CASSTNAGTSVFNEQFF. Written as DNA, the CDR3 is TGTGCCAGTAGTACTAACGCCGGGACTAGCGTTTTCAATGAGCAGTTCTTC.

The gene calls are TRBV6-1 and TRBJ1-5; D remains ambiguous. Trimming shortened V by 6 bases and J by 0 bases, and 6 bases separated the two germline ends. The germline V gene encodes CDR1 MNHNS and CDR2 SASEGT. There are 13 residues in the CDR3. CDR3 sequence (DNA): TGTGCCAGCAGCCCCACTAGCAATCAGCCCCAGCATTTT. Protein: CASSPTSNQPQHF.

This clonotype was picked up many times. The gene calls are TRBV11-2 and TRBJ2-7; 12 bases fit TRBD2. The germline gives CDR1 SGHAT, CDR2 FQNNGV. The CDR3 runs to 15 residues. The ends lost 5 bases at V and 4 bases at J; junction bases unmatched: 6. DNA for the CDR3: TGTGCCAGCAGCGCGGGACTAGCGGGTCTTTACGAGCAGTACTTC. Protein product: CASSAGLAGLYEQYF.

Comments on this clonotype: Possible read error: a much larger clone is one base away. The genes are TRBV12-3 or TRBV12-4 and TRBJ2-7, with D possibly TRBD1 on 6 matching bases. V was shortened by 3 bases and J by 3 bases, with 15 bases between the two germline ends. The CDR3 contains 15 residues. The DNA of the CDR3 is TGTGCCAGCAGTTTTGCCAGGGGACGGAGCTACGAGCAGTACTTC. Translating it yields CASSFARGRSYEQYF.

There are many counts of this clonotype. The V gene is TRBV7-9, the J gene TRBJ2-5, with D perhaps matching TRBD1 or TRBD2 (5 bases each). The CDR3 length is 13 residues. Trimming removed 8 bases at V and 5 bases at J, with 15 bases between. Germline CDR1 is SEHNR and CDR2 is FQNEAQ (reference sequence). The CDR3 region is CASPGDGVETQYF. DNA for the CDR3: TGTGCCAGCCCCGGGGACGGGGTCGAGACCCAGTACTTC.

At least ten counts were recorded for this clonotype. This chain links TRBV27 with TRBJ2-1; perhaps TRBD2 as D (5 bases). Germline lookup yields CDR1 MNHEY and CDR2 SMNVEV (reference sequence). The CDR3 is 16 residues long. V dropped 11 bases and J dropped 6 bases, with 26 bases sitting between them. The CDR3 DNA reads as TGTGCCGCGTCGAGGGATCTAGGACTTCCTATCAATGAGCAGTTCTTC. As protein: CAASRDLGLPINEQFF.

This clonotype was picked up many times. The CDR3 spells CAISDPRGLAGGDTQYF. The DNA for the CDR3 is TGTGCCATCAGTGATCCCCGCGGGCTAGCGGGGGGAGATACGCAGTATTTT. This rearrangement joins TRBV10-3 to TRBJ2-3; the match to TRBD2 covers 11 bases. This CDR3 contains 17 residues. The germline gives CDR1 ENHRY, CDR2 SYGVKD. V dropped 3 bases and J dropped 5; count of bases not matched to a gene: 10.